The rows below give T cell receptor beta chains drawn from one sample of a study of OX40 agonist ivuxolimab in advanced cancers. Only in-frame clones appear in the TCRdb table, and some are missing; sequencing was by immunoSEQ multiplex PCR. The sample records about 150,000 clones, roughly 92% being singletons. Sequences were derived from CD4+ or CD8+ T cells sorted from blood, sampled in a trial of the OX40 agonist ivuxolimab. The receptors shown here come from an adult with an advanced solid tumor such as melanoma, head and neck, liver or kidney cancer. CDR3s leave out the opening cysteine and the closing phenylalanine or tryptophan. A D gene is named only where the DNA matches it firmly. The listing skips clone size in some rows; elsewhere it reads once, few, many or a size class.

CDR3aa	abundance	len	v_gene	j_gene	d_gene
ASSRGLAGGSRNTGELF	NA	17	TRBV5-6	TRBJ2-2	TRBD2
SVVVGLYEQY	once	10	TRBV29-1	TRBJ2-7	NA
ASRQGPARGKLF	once	12	TRBV7-2	TRBJ1-4	NA
ASSPLGTGPEAF	NA	12	TRBV18	TRBJ1-1	TRBD1
ASSLTSGIPSTDTQY	NA	15	TRBV28	TRBJ2-3	TRBD2
ASRRSGRANEQF	once	12	TRBV6-1	TRBJ2-1	TRBD2
ASSDNFGGETQY	NA	12	TRBV25-1	TRBJ2-5	TRBD2
ASSPQGANTGELF	NA	13	TRBV11-2	TRBJ2-2	NA
SVVPARGSSYT	NA	11	TRBV29-1	TRBJ1-2	NA
AISEQGHYGYT	NA	11	TRBV10-3	TRBJ1-2	NA
ASSVARQGWTGELF	NA	14	TRBV6-1	TRBJ2-2	TRBD1
ASSYDRVQTYEQY	NA	13	TRBV5-4	TRBJ2-7	TRBD1
ASGRLAGVTGELF	NA	13	TRBV2	TRBJ2-2	TRBD2
SVGDAGQPQH	NA	10	TRBV29-1	TRBJ1-5	NA
ASSLTAGGSARSGNTIY	NA	17	TRBV5-1	TRBJ1-3	NA
ASRPSGGYGYT	NA	11	TRBV6-5	TRBJ1-2	NA
ASSSPDYNSPLH	once	12	TRBV25-1	TRBJ1-6	NA
ASSSRGGSNYGYT	NA	13	TRBV5-1	TRBJ1-2	NA
ASSSFTRGTDTQY	NA	13	TRBV19	TRBJ2-3	NA
ASSSKTGRETQY	NA	12	TRBV7-9	TRBJ2-5	TRBD1
ASSSGGGRGEKLF	once	13	TRBV19	TRBJ1-4	NA
ASSPLTADNSPLH	NA	13	TRBV5-6	TRBJ1-6	NA
ASPNSETGDGNTIY	once	14	TRBV5-1	TRBJ1-3	TRBD1
ASSFMGLAGGENIQY	NA	15	TRBV11-3	TRBJ2-4	TRBD2
ASSLVRREGHMSTDTQY	NA	17	TRBV7-9	TRBJ2-3	TRBD2
SVQGTVNQPQH	NA	11	TRBV29-1	TRBJ1-5	TRBD1
AARGRGNEQF	NA	10	TRBV2	TRBJ2-1	NA
ASTASGTPNEKLF	NA	13	TRBV5-5	TRBJ1-4	NA
ASSTYRGEYGYT	NA	12	TRBV21-1	TRBJ1-2	NA
ASSQGGLAAVEQF	NA	13	TRBV4-3	TRBJ2-1	NA
ASSLSGQGARETQY	NA	14	TRBV27	TRBJ2-5	TRBD1
ASSYSVNSYEQY	once	12	TRBV6-6	TRBJ2-7	NA
ASSPSLGGAPGYT	few	13	TRBV28	TRBJ1-2	NA
ASSLGRVPKTGELF	once	14	TRBV5-1	TRBJ2-2	NA
ASSYSGGTSYNSPLH	NA	15	TRBV9	TRBJ1-6	NA
ASVRGGTDTQY	NA	11	TRBV5-4	TRBJ2-3	TRBD2
ASLGQGMNSPLH	once	12	TRBV6-6	TRBJ1-6	TRBD1
ASSIQQDTQY	NA	10	TRBV9	TRBJ2-3	NA
ASSIDTDYGYT	NA	11	TRBV19	TRBJ1-2	NA